This TCR beta chain comes out of a study of shared clonotypes between healthy human individuals. The V and J ends lost 4 bases and 9 bases respectively, with 23 bases between them. Germline V CDR1 and CDR2: SGDLS, YYNGEE. The CDR3 is 16 residues long. Assay: immunoSEQ multiplex PCR; the TCRdb copy retains only in-frame clones and omits some. The data contain about 610,000 clones, around 97% of them singletons. This clone has only one observation. Healthy HIV-negative adults with no recent acute infections or vaccinations were recruited as donors. The genes are TRBV9 and TRBJ2-1; D tentatively reads TRBD1 or TRBD2 (5 bases each). The material sequenced was naive CD4+ T cells sorted from blood. Subset denoted: CD45RA+ positively selected. This clonotype was sampled from a woman younger than 45 in good health. The CDR3 nucleotides read TGTGCCAGCAGCCCCAGGGACCATACAAAACCAAGTGAGCAGTTCTTC. The encoded protein is CASSPRDHTKPSEQFF.